These 26 T cell receptor beta chains were sequenced from one sample in a study of blood T cell repertoires in COVID-19. This table comes from immunoSEQ multiplex PCR, and its TCRdb copy is limited to in-frame clones, with some not included. The repertoire consists of roughly 260,000 clones, with 80% to 95% occurring once and the leading ten covering approximately 2.5%. The sample was peripheral blood. These receptors all stem from a person under 30 with COVID-19, enrolled during active disease.

This rearrangement joins TRBV6-5 to TRBJ2-1; 11 bases align to TRBD2. V lost 7 bases to trimming and J lost 9 bases; unmatched junction nucleotides: 8. The germline CDR1 and CDR2 sequences are MNHEY and SVGAGI. The CDR3 loop spans 14 amino acids. CDR3 in DNA: TGTGCCAGCATCCCGGGACTAGCGGCGGGTGAGCAGTTCTTC. This translates into CASIPGLAAGEQFF.

The chain recombines TRBV25-1 with TRBJ1-1, with 7 bases lining up with TRBD1. This CDR3 contains 13 residues. V trimming: 4 bases; J trimming: 3 bases; junction bases outside the gene matches: 2. Germline V CDR1 and CDR2: MGHDK, SYGVNS. CDR3 loop: CASSGQGHTEAFF. The CDR3 DNA is TGTGCCAGCAGTGGACAGGGTCACACTGAAGCTTTCTTT.

The chain uses TRBV12-2 and TRBJ1-6; no DNA check was done on the table's D call, TRBD1. TRBV12-2 is described as a pseudogene. The CDR3 has 15 amino acids. The CDR3 sequence: CASQTRDTANSPLHF. The CDR3 nucleotides read TGTGCAAGTCAAACCCGCGACACGGCTAATTCACCCCTCCACTTT.

This clone was counted between two and nine times. This sequence joins TRBV5-1 and TRBJ2-7, with TRBD2 identical over 9 bases. The V and J ends lost 4 bases and 5 bases, in that order; junction bases with no gene match: 13. The CDR3 sequence is 16 residues long. Germline lookup yields CDR1 SGHRS and CDR2 YFSETQ. The CDR3 spells CASSLLGVAGANEQYF. The CDR3 bases are TGCGCCAGCAGCCTCTTGGGGGTAGCGGGAGCGAACGAGCAGTACTTC.

The genes are TRBV27 and TRBJ1-1; unclear D gene. Germline assignment: CDR1 MNHEY and CDR2 SMNVEV (reference sequence). Deletions cut 2 bases from V and 1 base from J, with 8 bases between. The CDR3 contains 14 residues. CDR3 nucleotides: TGTGCCAGCAGTTTAAGTACAGCGAACACTGAAGCTTTCTTT. This translates into CASSLSTANTEAFF.

This chain joins TRBV19 and TRBJ1-4, with a tentative D call TRBD1 (6 bases). The CDR3 totals 17 residues. Trimming shortened V by 7 bases and J by 5 bases, and 23 bases separated the two germline ends. Per the germline V gene, CDR1 is LNHDA and CDR2 is SQIVND (reference sequence). This CDR3 is CASTARGIASGNEKLFF. The CDR3 DNA reads TGTGCCAGTACGGCCAGGGGTATAGCAAGCGGAAATGAAAAACTGTTTTTT.

This clone was found a few times. The chain couples TRBV10-3 to TRBJ2-7; 7 nucleotides line up with TRBD2. Germline V lookup: CDR1 ENHRY, CDR2 SYGVKD. V shed 4 bases and J 0 bases; nucleotides not matched to a gene: 3. The CDR3 extends over 14 amino acids. The CDR3 region is CAISASGASYEQYF. The CDR3 region has the DNA TGTGCCATCAGTGCGAGCGGGGCCTCCTACGAGCAGTACTTC.

The chain combines TRBV12-3 or TRBV12-4 with TRBJ2-1; possible D gene TRBD2, 7 bases. Deletions cut 10 bases from V and 6 bases from J, with 16 bases between. This CDR3 spans 13 amino acids. Here the CDR3 reads CATCFGGPNEQFF. CDR3 DNA: TGTGCCACGTGCTTCGGGGGGCCCAATGAGCAGTTCTTC.

This clone was observed once. CDR3 loop: CASSPRDRDIYEQYF. The CDR3 DNA follows: TGTGCCAGCAGTCCGCGGGACAGGGATATCTACGAGCAGTACTTC. The chain is built from TRBV6-2 or TRBV6-3 and TRBJ2-7; 9 bases map to TRBD1. The CDR3 totals 15 residues. The V gene's germline CDR1 is MNHEY and CDR2 SVGEGT. V gave up 5 bases and J gave up 3 bases; unmatched junction bases: 8.

V is TRBV12-3 or TRBV12-4 and J is TRBJ2-1; 7 bases map to TRBD2. The trim removed 1 base at V and 6 bases at J, leaving 0 bases unmatched. This CDR3 contains 13 residues. Here the CDR3 reads CASSLGTSNEQFF. CDR3 DNA: TGTGCCAGCAGTTTAGGGACTAGCAATGAGCAGTTCTTC.

This rearrangement joins TRBV5-4 to TRBJ2-2; 9 nucleotides align to TRBD1. The germline CDR1 and CDR2 sequences are SGHNT and YYREEE (reference sequence). Trimming removed 1 base from V and 6 bases from J; junction bases left unmatched: 1. The CDR3 runs 14 residues. CDR3 loop: CASSLTGGPGELFF. CDR3 in DNA: TGTGCCAGCAGCTTGACAGGGGGCCCCGGGGAGCTGTTTTTT. The full variable domain, completed using reference TRBV5-4 and TRBJ2-2, is ETGVTQSPTHLIKTRGQQVTLRCSSQSGHNTVSWYQQALGQGPQFIFQYYREEENGRGNFPPRFSGLQFPNYSSELNVNALELDDSALYLCASSLTGGPGELFFGEGSRLTVL.

The rearrangement links TRBV29-1 to TRBJ2-7; 10 nucleotides line up with TRBD1. V dropped 1 base and J dropped 3; count of bases not matched to a gene: 0. The V gene's germline CDR1 is SQVTM and CDR2 ANQGSEA. The CDR3 extends over 13 amino acids. CDR3 sequence: CSVEGTGGYEQYF. The CDR3 DNA follows: TGCAGCGTTGAAGGGACAGGGGGCTACGAGCAGTACTTC.

The chain links TRBV10-3 to TRBJ2-5; D not certain. This CDR3 is built from 12 residues. CDR1 and CDR2 (germline): ENHRY, SYGVKD. V was trimmed by 6 bases and J by 0 bases, leaving 5 bases between them. CDR3 DNA sequence: TGTGCCATCAGACAGAACCAAGAGACCCAGTACTTC. It encodes CAIRQNQETQYF.

This rearrangement joins TRBV30 to TRBJ2-7, with 10 nucleotides matching TRBD2. Trimming removed 3 bases from V and 6 bases from J; junction bases left unmatched: 2. The CDR3 runs to 12 residues. Germline V CDR1 and CDR2: GTSNPN, SVGIG (reference sequence). CDR3 amino acids: CAWRLAGSEQYF. The CDR3 region has the DNA TGTGCCTGGAGACTAGCGGGATCCGAGCAGTACTTC.

The genes are TRBV6-1 and TRBJ1-2; 9 bases align to TRBD1. The CDR3 length is 15 residues. J lost 7 bases, V lost 6 bases, and 12 bases had no gene match. CDR1 and CDR2 (germline): MNHNS, SASEGT. The CDR3 region has the DNA TGTGCCAGCAGGGGAGTACAGGGGGCCCAGGTTGGCTACACCTTC. It specifies CASRGVQGAQVGYTF.

This CDR3 is CASRTSGTSEQYF. The CDR3 DNA follows: TGTGCCAGCCGGACTAGCGGGACGAGCGAGCAGTACTTC. The chain links TRBV27 to TRBJ2-7; 12 bases are a match to TRBD2. The V gene end was trimmed by 8 bases and the J gene end by 6 bases; junction bases not matched to a gene: 5. The CDR3 sequence is 13 residues long. CDR1 and CDR2 from the germline V gene are MNHEY and SMNVEV (reference sequence).

This rearrangement joins TRBV18 to TRBJ2-3; D might be TRBD1 (6 bases). Germline CDR1 is KGHSH and CDR2 is LQKENI. The V end lost 5 bases, the J end lost 1 base, and 10 bases lay between the germline ends. This CDR3 has 14 amino acids. The CDR3 DNA sequence: TGTGCCAGCTCATCAGGGGTTGGCACAGATACGCAGTATTTT. Its translation is CASSSGVGTDTQYF.

This chain links TRBV29-1 with TRBJ2-7; tentatively, D is TRBD1 (6 bases). This CDR3 is built from 12 residues. The V end lost 4 bases, the J end lost 5 bases, and 12 bases lay between the germline ends. Germline lookup yields CDR1 SQVTM and CDR2 ANQGSEA. The CDR3 coding sequence is TGCAGCGTTGGCCGCACAGGGAACGAGCAGTACTTC. Protein: CSVGRTGNEQYF.

This clone appeared a single time. The chain carries TRBV28 and TRBJ1-2; TRBD1 aligns across 10 bases. There are 17 residues in the CDR3. J gave up 4 bases and V 4 bases, and 12 bases lay outside the gene matches. Germline-derived CDR1 and CDR2 are MDHEN and SYDVKM. The CDR3 sequence is CASSSAGTGVPFYGYTF. As DNA, the CDR3 is TGTGCCAGCAGTTCCGCCGGGACAGGGGTTCCATTCTATGGCTACACCTTC.

V is TRBV12-5 and J is TRBJ2-3; 7 bases are a match to TRBD2. Losses at the gene ends were 6 bases for V and 2 bases for J; bases not matched to a gene: 5. The V gene's germline CDR1 is LGHNT and CDR2 FRNRAP. The CDR3 runs 14 residues. DNA of the CDR3: TGTGCTAGTGGAGACCGGGACTACACAGATACGCAGTATTTT. Its protein is CASGDRDYTDTQYF.

V is TRBV4-3 and J is TRBJ2-7; 8 positions agree with TRBD2. From germline, CDR1 is LGHNA and CDR2 YSLEER. This CDR3 spans 16 amino acids. V gave up 9 bases and J gave up 7 bases; unmatched junction bases: 20. The CDR3 sequence: CASSKSGSGALGEQYF. DNA of the CDR3: TGCGCCAGTTCGAAGAGCGGGAGTGGGGCTTTGGGGGAGCAGTACTTC.

The CDR3 DNA follows: TGTGCCAGCAGCCAAGATTACAGTACCTCTACAGATACGCAGTATTTT. Protein product: CASSQDYSTSTDTQYF. J is TRBJ2-3 and V is TRBV4-2; D not certain. This CDR3 has 16 residues. V was cut by 0 bases and J by 3 bases, with 13 bases left in between. Looked up from germline, CDR1 is LGHNA and CDR2 is YNFKEQ.

The chain links TRBV5-4 to TRBJ1-4, with a possible D match to TRBD1 (5 bases). CDR1 and CDR2 (germline): SGHNT, YYREEE (reference sequence). The CDR3 covers 15 residues. Trimming pared 0 bases from V and 7 bases from J, leaving 13 bases between. In nucleotides, the CDR3 is TGTGCCAGCAGCTTGGGGGGCAGTGAAGTTGAAAAACTGTTTTTT. It yields the protein CASSLGGSEVEKLFF.

The V and J genes are TRBV3-1 (or the pseudogene TRBV3-2) and TRBJ2-7; 13 bases agree with TRBD2. The CDR3 totals 15 residues. V was clipped by 5 bases and J by 2 bases; unmatched bases: 3. Germline-derived CDR1 and CDR2 are LGHDT and YNNKEL (reference sequence). CDR3 in amino acids: CASSKGTSGAYEQYF. The CDR3 DNA reads TGTGCCAGCAGCAAAGGGACTAGCGGGGCCTACGAGCAGTACTTC.

This sequence joins TRBV7-2 and TRBJ1-2; D is unresolved. The CDR3 runs to 14 residues. The V end was cut by 0 bases, the J end by 1 base, with 6 bases between. Germline lookup yields CDR1 SGHTA and CDR2 FQGNSA. The CDR3 here is CASSLAQDNYGYTF. CDR3 in DNA: TGTGCCAGCAGCTTAGCGCAGGATAACTATGGCTACACCTTC.

On this clone itself: The identical CDR3 is also encoded by other nucleotide sequences in the sample. This chain joins TRBV6-1 and TRBJ1-2; D remains unclear. The CDR3 covers 11 residues. Germline V gene sequence: CDR1 MNHNS, CDR2 SASEGT. Trimming left V 3 bases short and J 8 bases short, with 7 bases between. The chain's CDR3 is CASSESLGYTF. CDR3 in DNA: TGTGCCAGCAGTGAGAGTCTGGGCTACACCTTC.